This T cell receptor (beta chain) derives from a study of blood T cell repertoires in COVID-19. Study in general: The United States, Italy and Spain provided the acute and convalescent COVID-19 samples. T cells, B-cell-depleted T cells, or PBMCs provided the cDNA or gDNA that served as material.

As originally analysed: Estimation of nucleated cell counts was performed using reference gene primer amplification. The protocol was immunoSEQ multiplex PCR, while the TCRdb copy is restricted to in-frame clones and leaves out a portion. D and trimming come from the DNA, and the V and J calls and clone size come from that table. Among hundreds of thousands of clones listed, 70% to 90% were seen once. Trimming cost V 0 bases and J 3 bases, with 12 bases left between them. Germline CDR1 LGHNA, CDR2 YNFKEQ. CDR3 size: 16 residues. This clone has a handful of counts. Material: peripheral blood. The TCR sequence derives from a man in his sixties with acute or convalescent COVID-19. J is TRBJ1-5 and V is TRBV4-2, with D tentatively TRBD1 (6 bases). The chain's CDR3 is CASSQEATGYNQPQHF. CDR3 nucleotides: TGTGCCAGCAGCCAAGAGGCAACAGGGTACAATCAGCCCCAGCATTTT.